This record covers a single T cell receptor (beta chain). Its antigen is unidentified. The sample is drawn from a study of cytomegalovirus exposure and HLA in healthy donors. Study-wide background: Unique TCRs from HLA-typed donors, 70 million to 100 million of them, were held in an early data release.

PCR used 60 Vbeta primers and 13 Jbeta primers. TCRdb's copy holds only in-frame clones and misses some; the assay was immunoSEQ multiplex PCR. Here the sample spans 85,000 to 100,000 clones, about 78% being singletons. The CDR3 is 16 residues long. Germline V lookup: CDR1 SGHTA, CDR2 FQGTGA. The V gene end was trimmed by 2 bases and the J gene end by 2 bases; junction bases not matched to a gene: 6. Notes on the study in general: Among TCR beta chains, those listed as cytomegalovirus-associated numbered approximately 150. Beyond CMV serostatus, there was no information to go on about immune exposure. After further analysis at a later stage, around 17,000 TCR beta sequences were associated with HLA alleles at 0.05 false discovery rate.

Input material: PBMCs. The chain has TRBV7-3 and TRBJ2-3; 8 nucleotides align to TRBD1. The sequence was collected from a woman between 40 and 50 years old in good health and CMV-seropositive. CDR3 bases: TGTGCCAGCAGCTTAGAACAGGGGGAAACCACAGATACGCAGTATTTT. This translates into CASSLEQGETTDTQYF.